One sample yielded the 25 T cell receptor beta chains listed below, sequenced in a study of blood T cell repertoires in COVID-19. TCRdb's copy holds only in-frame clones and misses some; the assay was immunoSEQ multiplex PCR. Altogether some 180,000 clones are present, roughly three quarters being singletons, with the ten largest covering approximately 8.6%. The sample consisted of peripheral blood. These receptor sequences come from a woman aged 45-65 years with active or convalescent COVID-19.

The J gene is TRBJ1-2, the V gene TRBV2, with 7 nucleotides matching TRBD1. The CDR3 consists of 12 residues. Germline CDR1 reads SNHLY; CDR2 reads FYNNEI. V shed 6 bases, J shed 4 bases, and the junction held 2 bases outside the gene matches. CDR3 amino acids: CASRGDSYGYTF. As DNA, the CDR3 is TGTGCCAGCAGGGGGGACAGCTATGGCTACACCTTC. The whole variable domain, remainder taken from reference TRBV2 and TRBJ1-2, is EPEVTQTPSHQVTQMGQEVILRCVPISNHLYFYWYRQILGQKVEFLVSFYNNEISEKSEIFDDQFSVERPDGSNFTLKIRSTKLEDSAMYFCASRGDSYGYTFGSGTRLTVV.

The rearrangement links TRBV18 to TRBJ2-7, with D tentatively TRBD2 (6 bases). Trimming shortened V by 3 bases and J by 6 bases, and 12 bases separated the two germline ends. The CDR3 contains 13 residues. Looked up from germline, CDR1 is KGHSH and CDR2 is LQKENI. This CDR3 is CASSPTRDAEQYF. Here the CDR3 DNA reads TGTGCCAGCTCACCTACGCGGGACGCCGAGCAGTACTTC.

The CDR3 region is CASRFAGLAGANSYEQYF. The CDR3 nucleotides are TGTGCCAGCAGGTTCGCTGGGCTAGCGGGAGCCAACTCCTACGAGCAGTACTTC. This sequence joins TRBV28 and TRBJ2-7; 10 nucleotides agree with TRBD2. Germline CDR1 reads MDHEN; CDR2 reads SYDVKM. With 6 bases clipped from V and 0 bases from J, the junction kept 14 bases outside the gene matches. The CDR3 spans 18 residues.

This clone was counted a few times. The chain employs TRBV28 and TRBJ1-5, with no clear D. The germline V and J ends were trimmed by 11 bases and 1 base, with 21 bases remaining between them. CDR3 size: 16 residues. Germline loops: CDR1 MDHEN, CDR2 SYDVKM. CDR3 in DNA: TGTGCCGGCCAAAATCGGCGGAGAGGAAGCAATCAGCCCCAGCATTTT. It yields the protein CAGQNRRRGSNQPQHF.

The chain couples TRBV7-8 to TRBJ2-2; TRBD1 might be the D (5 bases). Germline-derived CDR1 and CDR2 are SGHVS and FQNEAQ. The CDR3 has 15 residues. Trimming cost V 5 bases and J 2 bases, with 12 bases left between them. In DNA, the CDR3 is TGTGCCAGCAGCAAGACAGAGATAAACACCGGGGAGCTGTTTTTT. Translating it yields CASSKTEINTGELFF. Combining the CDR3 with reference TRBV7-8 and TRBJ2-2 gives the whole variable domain GAGVSQSPRYKVAKRGQDVALRCDPISGHVSLFWYQQALGQGPEFLTYFQNEAQLDKSGLPSDRFFAERPEGSVSTLKIQRTQQEDSAVYLCASSKTEINTGELFFGEGSRLTVL.

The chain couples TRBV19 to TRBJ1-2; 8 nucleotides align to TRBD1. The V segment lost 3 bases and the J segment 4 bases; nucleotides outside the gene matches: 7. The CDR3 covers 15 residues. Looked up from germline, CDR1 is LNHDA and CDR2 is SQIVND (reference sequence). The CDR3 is CASSILPGQAYGYTF. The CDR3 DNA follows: TGTGCCAGTAGTATTCTCCCGGGACAGGCCTATGGCTACACCTTC.

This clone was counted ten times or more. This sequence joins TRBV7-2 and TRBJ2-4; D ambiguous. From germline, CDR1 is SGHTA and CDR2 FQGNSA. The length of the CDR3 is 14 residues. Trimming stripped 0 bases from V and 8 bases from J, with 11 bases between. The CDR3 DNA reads TGTGCCAGCAGCTTAGCATCCAGGATGGACATTCAGTACTTC. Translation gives CASSLASRMDIQYF. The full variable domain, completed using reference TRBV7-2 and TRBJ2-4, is GAGVSQSPSNKVTEKGKDVELRCDPISGHTALYWYRQSLGQGLEFLIYFQGNSAPDKSGLPSDRFSAERTGGSVSTLTIQRTQQEDSAVYLCASSLASRMDIQYFGAGTRLSVL.

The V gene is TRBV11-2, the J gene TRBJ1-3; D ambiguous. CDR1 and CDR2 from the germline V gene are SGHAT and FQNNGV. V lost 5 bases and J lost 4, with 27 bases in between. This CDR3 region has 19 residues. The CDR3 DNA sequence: TGTGCCAGCAGCCCCGCGGGGTCGGGGTTCGGGATACCCGGAAACACCATATATTTT. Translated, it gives CASSPAGSGFGIPGNTIYF.

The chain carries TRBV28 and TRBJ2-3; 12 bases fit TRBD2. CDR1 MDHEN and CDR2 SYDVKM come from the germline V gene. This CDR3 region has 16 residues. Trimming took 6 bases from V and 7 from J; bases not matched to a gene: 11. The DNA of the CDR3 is TGTGCCAGCAGACTCGGGCTAGCGGGAGGGGGAAATACGCAGTATTTT. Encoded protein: CASRLGLAGGGNTQYF.

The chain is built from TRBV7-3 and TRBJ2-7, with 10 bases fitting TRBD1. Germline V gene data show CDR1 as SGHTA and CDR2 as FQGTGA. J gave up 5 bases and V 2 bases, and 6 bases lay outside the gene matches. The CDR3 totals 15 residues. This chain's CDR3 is CASSLVGTGDHEQYF. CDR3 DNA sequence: TGTGCCAGCAGCTTAGTCGGGACAGGGGACCACGAGCAGTACTTC. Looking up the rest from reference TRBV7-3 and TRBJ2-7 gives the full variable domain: GAGVSQTPSNKVTEKGKYVELRCDPISGHTALYWYRQSLGQGPEFLIYFQGTGAADDSGLPNDRFFAVRPEGSVSTLKIQRTERGDSAVYLCASSLVGTGDHEQYFGPGTRLTVT.

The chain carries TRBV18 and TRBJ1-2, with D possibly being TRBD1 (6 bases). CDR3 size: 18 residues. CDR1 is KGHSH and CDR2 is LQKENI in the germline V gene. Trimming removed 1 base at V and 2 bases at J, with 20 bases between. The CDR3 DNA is TGTGCCAGCTCACCACGGACCGCTACAGGGTGGAGGAACTATGGCTACACCTTC. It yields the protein CASSPRTATGWRNYGYTF. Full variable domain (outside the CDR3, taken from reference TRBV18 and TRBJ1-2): NAGVMQNPRHLVRRRGQEARLRCSPMKGHSHVYWYRQLPEEGLKFMVYLQKENIIDESGMPKERFSAEFPKEGPSILRIQQVVRGDSAAYFCASSPRTATGWRNYGYTFGSGTRLTVV.

CDR3 loop: CASGTHLKRGSNQPQHF. The CDR3 bases are TGTGCCAGTGGAACACATTTAAAGCGGGGTAGCAATCAGCCCCAGCATTTT. The chain is built from TRBV19 and TRBJ1-5; unclear D gene. Deletions cut 8 bases from V and 0 bases from J, with 20 bases between. CDR1 and CDR2 (germline): LNHDA, SQIVND (reference sequence). This CDR3 contains 17 residues.

CDR3 loop: CASSLGTGTYEQYF. CDR3 nucleotide sequence: TGTGCCAGTAGTCTCGGGACAGGGACCTACGAGCAGTACTTC. V is TRBV19 and J is TRBJ2-7, with 9 bases matching TRBD1. The junction had 4 bases not matched to a gene; V was cut back by 5 bases and J by 2 bases. Germline values: CDR1 LNHDA, CDR2 SQIVND (reference sequence). CDR3 length: 14 residues.

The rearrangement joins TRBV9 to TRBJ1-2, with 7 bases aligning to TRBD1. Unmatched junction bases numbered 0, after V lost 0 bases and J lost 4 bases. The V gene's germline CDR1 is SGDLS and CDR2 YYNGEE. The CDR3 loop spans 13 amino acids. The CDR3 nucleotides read TGTGCCAGCAGCGTAGCAGGGGGCTATGGCTACACCTTC. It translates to CASSVAGGYGYTF.

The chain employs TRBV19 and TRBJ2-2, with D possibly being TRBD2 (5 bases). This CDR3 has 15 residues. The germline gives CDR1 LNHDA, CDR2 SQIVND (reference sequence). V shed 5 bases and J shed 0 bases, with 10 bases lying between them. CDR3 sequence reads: CASSVRTSNTGELFF. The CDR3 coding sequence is TGTGCCAGTAGTGTCCGGACTTCGAACACCGGGGAGCTGTTTTTT. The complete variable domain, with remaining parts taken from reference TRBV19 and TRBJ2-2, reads DGGITQSPKYLFRKEGQNVTLSCEQNLNHDAMYWYRQDPGQGLRLIYYSQIVNDFQKGDIAEGYSVSREKKESFPLTVTSAQKNPTAFYLCASSVRTSNTGELFFGEGSRLTVL.

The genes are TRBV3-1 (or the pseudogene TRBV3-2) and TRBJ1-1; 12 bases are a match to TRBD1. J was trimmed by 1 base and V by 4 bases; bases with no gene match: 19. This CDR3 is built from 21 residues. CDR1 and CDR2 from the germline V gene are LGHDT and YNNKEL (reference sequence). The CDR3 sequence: CASSLDRDRGRGDPENTEAFF. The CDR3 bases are TGTGCCAGCAGCCTAGACCGGGACAGGGGGCGCGGGGACCCGGAGAACACTGAAGCTTTCTTT.

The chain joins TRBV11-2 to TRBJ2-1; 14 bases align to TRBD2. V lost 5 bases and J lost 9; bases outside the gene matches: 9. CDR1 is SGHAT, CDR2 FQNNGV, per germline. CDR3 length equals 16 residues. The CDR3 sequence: CASSGRLAGGLSEQFF. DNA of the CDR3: TGTGCCAGCAGCGGACGACTAGCGGGGGGGCTTAGTGAGCAGTTCTTC.

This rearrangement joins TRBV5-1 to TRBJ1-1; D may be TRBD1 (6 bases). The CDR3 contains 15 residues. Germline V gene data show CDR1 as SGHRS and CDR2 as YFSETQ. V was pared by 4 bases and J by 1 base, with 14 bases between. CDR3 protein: CASSRTDSRNTEAFF. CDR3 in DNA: TGCGCCAGCAGCCGAACGGACAGCAGGAACACTGAAGCTTTCTTT.

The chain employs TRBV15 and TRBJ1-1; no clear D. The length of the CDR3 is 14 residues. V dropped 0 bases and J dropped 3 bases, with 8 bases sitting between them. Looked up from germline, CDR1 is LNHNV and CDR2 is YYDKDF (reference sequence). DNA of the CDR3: TGTGCCACCAGCAGAGATCTCGGGGACACTGAAGCTTTCTTT. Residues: CATSRDLGDTEAFF.

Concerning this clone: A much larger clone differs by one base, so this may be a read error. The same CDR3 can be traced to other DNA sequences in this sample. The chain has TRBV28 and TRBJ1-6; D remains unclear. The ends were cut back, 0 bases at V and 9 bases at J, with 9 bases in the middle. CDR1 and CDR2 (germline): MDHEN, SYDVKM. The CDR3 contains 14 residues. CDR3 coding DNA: TGTGCCAGCAGTTTATGGGATAGCCGTTCACCCCTCCACTTT. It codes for CASSLWDSRSPLHF.

The CDR3 DNA sequence: TGTGCCAGCAGCCCAACGGGAACAGGCGGGGCCCTCAATTCACCCCTCCACTTT. The encoded protein is CASSPTGTGGALNSPLHF. J is TRBJ1-6 and V is TRBV27, with D tentatively TRBD1 (5 bases). Trimming removed 6 bases at V and 7 bases at J, with 25 bases between. The germline V gene encodes CDR1 MNHEY and CDR2 SMNVEV (reference sequence). CDR3 length equals 18 residues.

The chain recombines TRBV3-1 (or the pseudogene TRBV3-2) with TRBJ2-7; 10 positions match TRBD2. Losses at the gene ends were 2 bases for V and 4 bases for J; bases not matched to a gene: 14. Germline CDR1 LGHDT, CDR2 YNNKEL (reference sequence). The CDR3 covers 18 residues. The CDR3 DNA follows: TGTGCCAGCAGCCAATCCTTTTCCCGGGCTAGCGGGGGATACGAGCAGTACTTC. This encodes CASSQSFSRASGGYEQYF.

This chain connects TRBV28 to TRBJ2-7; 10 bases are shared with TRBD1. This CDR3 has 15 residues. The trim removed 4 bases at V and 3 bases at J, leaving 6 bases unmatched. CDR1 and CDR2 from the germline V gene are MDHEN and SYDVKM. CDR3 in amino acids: CASSSPGQGNYEQYF. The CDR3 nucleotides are TGTGCCAGCAGTTCCCCGGGACAGGGGAACTACGAGCAGTACTTC.

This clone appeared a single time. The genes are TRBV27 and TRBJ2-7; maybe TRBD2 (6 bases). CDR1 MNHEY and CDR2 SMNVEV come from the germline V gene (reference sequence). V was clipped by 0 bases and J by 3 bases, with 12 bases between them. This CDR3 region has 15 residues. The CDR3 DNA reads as TGTGCCAGCAGTTTATCGCCTAGCGCTGACTACGAGCAGTACTTC. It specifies CASSLSPSADYEQYF.

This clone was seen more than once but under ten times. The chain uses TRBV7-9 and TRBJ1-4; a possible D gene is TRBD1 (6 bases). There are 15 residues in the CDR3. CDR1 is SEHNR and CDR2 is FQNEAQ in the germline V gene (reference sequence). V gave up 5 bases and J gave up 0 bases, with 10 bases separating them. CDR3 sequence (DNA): TGTGCCAGCAGCGAATGGACAGCAACTAATGAAAAACTGTTTTTT. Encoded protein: CASSEWTATNEKLFF. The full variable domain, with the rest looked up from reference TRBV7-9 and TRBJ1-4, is DTGVSQNPRHKITKRGQNVTFRCDPISEHNRLYWYRQTLGQGPEFLTYFQNEAQLEKSRLLSDRFSAERPKGSFSTLEIQRTEQGDSAMYLCASSEWTATNEKLFFGSGTQLSVL.